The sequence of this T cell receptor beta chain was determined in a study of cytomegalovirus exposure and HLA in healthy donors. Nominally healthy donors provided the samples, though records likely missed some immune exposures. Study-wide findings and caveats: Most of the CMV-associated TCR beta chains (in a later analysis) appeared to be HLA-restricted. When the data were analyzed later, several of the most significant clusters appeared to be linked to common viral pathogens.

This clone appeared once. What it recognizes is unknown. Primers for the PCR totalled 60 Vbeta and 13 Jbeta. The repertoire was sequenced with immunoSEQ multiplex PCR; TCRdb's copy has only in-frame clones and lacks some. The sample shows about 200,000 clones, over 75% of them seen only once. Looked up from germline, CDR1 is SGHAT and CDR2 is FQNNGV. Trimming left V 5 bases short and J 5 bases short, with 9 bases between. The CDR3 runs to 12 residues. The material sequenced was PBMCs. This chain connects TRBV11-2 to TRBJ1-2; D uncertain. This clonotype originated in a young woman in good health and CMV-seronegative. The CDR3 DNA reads TGTGCCAGCAGCCAGCCGGGTTATGGCTACACCTTC. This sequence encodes CASSQPGYGYTF.